The clone carrying this T cell receptor (beta chain) occurred a few times. Its matching antigen is unknown. The V gene's germline CDR1 is SGHRS and CDR2 YFSETQ. V lost 3 bases and J lost 0, with 11 bases in between. This CDR3 has 15 amino acids. This specimen belongs to a study of T-cell memory formation after mild COVID-19. The study's findings and limits: Among contracting clones, CD4+ were mainly CM/EM and CD8+ enriched in EMRA. Among clones contracting day 15 to 85, CD4/CD8 was balanced, whereas later expanders leaned CD4+.

TCRdb re-derived calls from the 5' RACE reads in MiXCR, one entry per CDR3 protein. Altogether over 300,000 distinct CDR3 sequences are present, approximately 22% being singletons, with the ten largest covering under 25%. Sequenced input: PBMCs or a T cell subset sorted from them (not recorded which). This receptor was obtained from a man between 18 and 35 years old who had mild COVID-19 (a few samples of this study predate the infection). Cell type and time point are not known. The genes are TRBV5-1 and TRBJ2-3, with no clear D. DNA of the CDR3: TGCGCCAGCAGCTCTGAGCCAGCTAGCACAGATACGCAGTATTTT. Translating it yields CASSSEPASTDTQYF.